This T cell receptor beta chain was recovered during a study of T cell repertoires in cytomegalovirus infection. TCRdb called the reads again in MiXCR, with one record for every CDR3 protein. The profile shows around 210,000 distinct CDR3 sequences, about 7% of them singletons. This clonotype was seen a single time. What it binds is not known. CDR3 size: 14 residues. V dropped 0 bases and J dropped 4 bases, with 9 bases sitting between them. In germline, CDR1 is LGHNA, CDR2 YNFKEQ. Overall study results and limits: The ex vivo response was dominated by HLA-C-restricted CMV-specific TCR beta clonotypes.

The source material was PBMCs. This clonotype originated in a human donor in good health (CMV status not recorded). Some clones in this sample may be carry-over from other donors' samples. This chain connects TRBV4-2 to TRBJ2-5; TRBD2 might be the D (6 bases). This CDR3 reads CASSQEVRGETQYF. Written as DNA, the CDR3 is TGTGCCAGCAGCCAAGAGGTGCGGGGAGAGACCCAGTACTTC.